Below are 13 T cell receptor beta chains sequenced from a single sample in a study of graft-versus-host responses after intestinal transplantation. TCRdb's copy holds only in-frame clones and misses some; the assay was immunoSEQ multiplex PCR. This repertoire shows some 11,000 clones, approximately 82% found once; its top ten account for approximately 53%. The specimen comprised PBMCs, sampled roughly 130 days after transplant. The receptors originated from a human patient who received an intestinal transplant, so some T cells may come from the graft donor.

The V gene is TRBV2, the J gene TRBJ2-5; D not certain. The DNA end is a closer match to TRBJ2-7, so the J assignment may be wrong. Germline V gene sequence: CDR1 SNHLY, CDR2 FYNNEI. This CDR3 has 14 amino acids. CDR3 sequence reads: CASRPGPETYEQYF. The CDR3 DNA is TGTGCCAGCAGACCGGGCCCTGAAACCTACGAGCAGTACTTC.

This chain joins TRBV2 and TRBJ1-2; D gene unclear. V was cut by 1 base and J by 8 bases, with 11 bases left in between. Germline-derived CDR1 and CDR2 are SNHLY and FYNNEI. This CDR3 region has 13 residues. CDR3 in amino acids: CASSEDIPDGYTF. CDR3 DNA: TGTGCCAGCAGTGAAGACATTCCGGACGGCTACACCTTC.

The chain recombines TRBV2 with TRBJ2-1; D gene uncertain. Deletions cut 0 bases from V and 7 bases from J, with 16 bases between. The germline gives CDR1 SNHLY, CDR2 FYNNEI. The CDR3 covers 16 residues. CDR3 DNA sequence: TGTGCCAGCAGTGAAGCGCCCCACCACTTCAGGAATGAGCAGTTCTTC. Protein product: CASSEAPHHFRNEQFF.

The genes are TRBV9 and TRBJ2-1, with D uncertain. CDR1 and CDR2 from the germline V gene are SGDLS and YYNGEE. The V and J ends lost 6 bases and 2 bases respectively, with 15 bases between them. The CDR3 covers 15 residues. The chain's CDR3 is CASTSGGDPYNEQFF. As DNA, the CDR3 is TGTGCCAGCACGTCTGGCGGAGACCCCTACAATGAGCAGTTCTTC.

This clone was picked up a small number of times. The chain joins TRBV5-6 to TRBJ2-7; 11 bases are a match to TRBD2. Germline V CDR1 and CDR2: SGHDT, YYEEEE. The J segment lost 2 bases and the V segment lost 3 bases, leaving 10 bases of the junction unmatched. This CDR3 has 17 amino acids. The CDR3 DNA sequence: TGTGCCAGCAGCTCCCCCGAGGTAGCGGGAGGGACCTACGAGCAGTACTTC. Translated: CASSSPEVAGGTYEQYF.

This sequence joins TRBV11-2 and TRBJ1-2, with 8 positions matching TRBD1. With 2 bases clipped from V and 2 bases from J, the junction kept 4 bases outside the gene matches. Per germline, CDR1 SGHAT and CDR2 FQNNGV. The CDR3 consists of 15 residues. CDR3 loop: CASSLYRQGNYGYTF. The CDR3 nucleotides read TGTGCCAGCAGCTTATACCGACAGGGGAACTATGGCTACACCTTC.

The rearrangement joins TRBV5-4 to TRBJ1-1, with no clear D. Germline V gene data show CDR1 as SGHNT and CDR2 as YYREEE (reference sequence). Trimming left V 3 bases short and J 1 base short, with 7 bases between. CDR3 length: 13 amino acids. The CDR3 DNA reads TGTGCCAGCAGCTGGGTGGAGAACACTGAAGCTTTCTTT. As protein: CASSWVENTEAFF.

The chain recombines TRBV11-3 with TRBJ2-1; D possibly corresponds to TRBD1 (5 bases). V was clipped by 6 bases and J by 4 bases, with 13 bases between them. This CDR3 spans 14 amino acids. The germline gives CDR1 SGHNT, CDR2 YENEEA. Here the CDR3 reads CASSNTGAYNEQFF. The CDR3 DNA sequence: TGTGCCAGCAGTAACACAGGAGCATACAATGAGCAGTTCTTC.

V usage is TRBV28 and J usage is TRBJ1-5; the match to TRBD1 covers 8 bases. Germline values: CDR1 MDHEN, CDR2 SYDVKM. This CDR3 contains 21 residues. The ends lost 4 bases at V and 3 bases at J; junction bases unmatched: 23. The CDR3 is CASSWEGRGPFVAGYNQPQHF. CDR3 coding DNA: TGTGCCAGCAGTTGGGAAGGCAGGGGGCCCTTCGTAGCGGGTTACAATCAGCCCCAGCATTTT.

This chain uses TRBV11-2 with TRBJ2-7; weak D call: TRBD1 (5 bases). Per germline, CDR1 SGHAT and CDR2 FQNNGV. The CDR3 length is 14 residues. V lost 2 bases, J lost 7 bases, and 15 bases lay in between. The CDR3 loop is CASSLSVQGPEQYF. The CDR3 region has the DNA TGTGCCAGCAGCTTATCCGTTCAGGGTCCTGAGCAGTACTTC.

The chain joins TRBV7-6 to TRBJ2-1; D uncertain. V was trimmed by 2 bases and J by 6 bases, leaving 2 bases between them. This CDR3 is 11 amino acids long. CDR1 is SGHVS and CDR2 is FNYEAQ in the germline V gene. CDR3 loop: CASSLFNEQFF. CDR3 nucleotide sequence: TGTGCCAGCAGCTTATTCAATGAGCAGTTCTTC.

The rearrangement uses TRBV7-2 and TRBJ1-5, with a possible D match to TRBD1 (6 bases). The CDR3 is 19 residues long. Germline CDR1 and CDR2: SGHTA and FQGNSA. V gave up 6 bases and J gave up 2 bases, with 26 bases separating them. CDR3 loop: CASSPTTTGYVGGNQPQHF. The CDR3 nucleotides read TGTGCCAGCAGTCCTACTACAACAGGGTATGTAGGGGGCAATCAGCCCCAGCATTTT. Based on the CDR3 plus reference TRBV7-2 and TRBJ1-5, the full variable domain is GAGVSQSPSNKVTEKGKDVELRCDPISGHTALYWYRQSLGQGLEFLIYFQGNSAPDKSGLPSDRFSAERTGGSVSTLTIQRTQQEDSAVYLCASSPTTTGYVGGNQPQHFGDGTRLSIL.

This clone came up once. The chain employs TRBV6-1 and TRBJ2-5, with D tentatively TRBD1 or TRBD2 (5 bases each). Looked up from germline, CDR1 is MNHNS and CDR2 is SASEGT. The CDR3 covers 17 residues. The V and J ends lost 1 base and 4 bases respectively, with 19 bases between them. CDR3 in DNA: TGTGCCAGCAGTGAAGGAGGTGGGGGTTGGGGGAGAGAGACCCAGTACTTC. It yields the protein CASSEGGGGWGRETQYF.